The 19 T cell receptor beta chains below were found in one sample sequenced in a study of T-cell memory formation after mild COVID-19. TCRdb ran MiXCR on the 5' RACE reads and lists one entry per CDR3 protein. Of roughly 250,000 distinct CDR3 sequences listed, about 17% are singletons. The specimen was PBMCs or a T cell subset sorted from them (not recorded which). Source of these receptors: a man aged 18 to 29 who had mild COVID-19 (a few samples of this study predate the infection). Cell type and time point are not known.

The chain's CDR3 is CSASQGGRDQPQHF. CDR3 bases: TGCAGTGCTAGCCAGGGAGGGCGCGATCAGCCCCAGCATTTT. This chain connects TRBV20-1 to TRBJ1-5; possibly TRBD1 for D (5 bases). In germline, CDR1 is DFQATT, CDR2 SNEGSKA (reference sequence). The CDR3 is 14 amino acids. V was trimmed by 3 bases and J by 5 bases, leaving 14 bases between them.

This clonotype was seen only a few times. This chain uses TRBV7-9 with TRBJ1-4; the match to TRBD1 covers 10 bases. The CDR3 spans 15 residues. With V trimmed by 1 base and J by 8 bases, 4 bases remained unmatched. Germline assignment: CDR1 SEHNR and CDR2 FQNEAQ (reference sequence). CDR3 in DNA: TGTGCCAGCAGCTTAGGGGACAGGGGTCACGAAAAACTGTTTTTT. Residues: CASSLGDRGHEKLFF.

The sample holds a few counts of this clonotype. V gene TRBV28 combines with J gene TRBJ1-5; D may be TRBD1 (5 bases). The CDR3 is 14 residues long. Looked up from germline, CDR1 is MDHEN and CDR2 is SYDVKM. With 6 bases removed from V and 4 bases from J, the gap between germline ends came to 13 bases. CDR3 DNA: TGTGCCAGCAGGCGGGGGAGGCTTAATCAGCCCCAGCATTTT. This sequence encodes CASRRGRLNQPQHF.

V usage is TRBV3-1 and J usage is TRBJ1-5, with 12 bases aligning to TRBD1. With 4 bases clipped from V and 7 bases from J, the junction kept 2 bases outside the gene matches. The CDR3 spans 14 residues. The V gene's germline CDR1 is LGHDT and CDR2 YNNKEL (reference sequence). CDR3: CASSLGQGAQPQHF. Written as DNA, the CDR3 is TGTGCCAGCAGCCTGGGACAGGGGGCCCAGCCCCAGCATTTT.

This clonotype occurred a few times. This chain uses TRBV4-3 with TRBJ2-5, with 14 nucleotides matching TRBD2. V lost 0 bases, J lost 0 bases, and 15 bases stayed unmatched. CDR1 LGHNA and CDR2 YSLEER come from the germline V gene. This CDR3 region has 22 residues. This CDR3 is CASSQDRRATSGGGLYQETQYF. Here the CDR3 DNA reads TGCGCCAGCAGCCAAGATCGGCGGGCGACTAGCGGGGGGGGTTTGTACCAAGAGACCCAGTACTTC.

A few counts support this clonotype. The V and J genes are TRBV4-3 and TRBJ2-3; D is possibly TRBD1 or TRBD2 (6 bases each). Looked up from germline, CDR1 is LGHNA and CDR2 is YSLEER. This CDR3 contains 17 residues. Trimming stripped 0 bases from V and 6 bases from J, with 19 bases between. Written as DNA, the CDR3 is TGCGCCAGCAGCCAAGACTTGAGGGGGGCTGAACACGATACGCAGTATTTT. Translated, it gives CASSQDLRGAEHDTQYF.

This clonotype was found a few times. J is TRBJ1-4 and V is TRBV5-1; D is possibly TRBD1 (5 bases). Germline V gene lookup returns CDR1 SGHRS and CDR2 YFSETQ. Trimming took off 2 bases at V and 5 bases at J, with 10 bases between the two ends. The CDR3 sequence is 14 residues long. The DNA of the CDR3 is TGCGCCAGCAGCTTTCAGGGCCAGAATGAAAAACTGTTTTTT. As protein: CASSFQGQNEKLFF. The full variable domain, with the rest looked up from reference TRBV5-1 and TRBJ1-4, is KAGVTQTPRYLIKTRGQQVTLSCSPISGHRSVSWYQQTPGQGLQFLFEYFSETQRNKGNFPGRFSGRQFSNSRSEMNVSTLELGDSALYLCASSFQGQNEKLFFGSGTQLSVL.

This clonotype was counted at least ten times. The chain recombines TRBV20-1 with TRBJ2-6; weak D call: TRBD1 (6 bases). Per the germline V gene, CDR1 is DFQATT and CDR2 is SNEGSKA (reference sequence). The length of the CDR3 is 13 residues. Trimming pared 6 bases from V and 5 bases from J, leaving 11 bases between. For the CDR3, the DNA is TGCAGTGCGGACAGTGGAAGGGCCAACGTCCTGACTTTC. Protein: CSADSGRANVLTF.

This clonotype was recorded at least ten times. The CDR3 protein is CSARVRTDTQYF. The DNA of the CDR3 is TGCAGTGCTAGAGTACGGACAGATACGCAGTATTTT. The rearrangement links TRBV20-1 to TRBJ2-3; D is ambiguous. This CDR3 comprises 12 residues. Trimming removed 1 base at V and 3 bases at J, with 5 bases between. CDR1 is DFQATT and CDR2 is SNEGSKA in the germline V gene (reference sequence).

This clonotype was picked up a small number of times. The V and J genes are TRBV4-2 and TRBJ2-1; TRBD1 might be the D (6 bases). Germline lookup yields CDR1 LGHNA and CDR2 YNFKEQ. The CDR3 loop spans 15 amino acids. Trimming shortened V by 1 base and J by 7 bases, and 14 bases separated the two germline ends. CDR3: CASSQGQGSGNEQFF. CDR3 DNA sequence: TGTGCCAGCAGCCAAGGCCAGGGGTCCGGGAATGAGCAGTTCTTC.

This clonotype showed up just a few times. The gene calls are TRBV7-2 and TRBJ2-5, with 7 bases matching TRBD2. Germline V gene lookup returns CDR1 SGHTA and CDR2 FQGNSA. V dropped 5 bases and J dropped 1; count of bases not matched to a gene: 4. This CDR3 is built from 14 residues. Written as DNA, the CDR3 is TGTGCCAGCAGCCGTAGCGGGTTCCAAGAGACCCAGTACTTC. Translating it yields CASSRSGFQETQYF. The full variable domain, its missing parts supplied by reference TRBV7-2 and TRBJ2-5, is GAGVSQSPSNKVTEKGKDVELRCDPISGHTALYWYRQSLGQGLEFLIYFQGNSAPDKSGLPSDRFSAERTGGSVSTLTIQRTQQEDSAVYLCASSRSGFQETQYFGPGTRLLVL.

This chain connects TRBV9 to TRBJ2-5; 8 bases are shared with TRBD2. V trimming: 4 bases; J trimming: 2 bases; junction bases outside the gene matches: 7. The CDR3 is made up of 15 amino acids. Germline values: CDR1 SGDLS, CDR2 YYNGEE. CDR3 residues: CASSLLAGPQETQYF. In DNA form, the CDR3 reads TGTGCCAGCAGCCTCCTAGCGGGCCCTCAAGAGACCCAGTACTTC.

This clonotype was detected ten times or more. The chain employs TRBV7-2 and TRBJ2-1; D remains ambiguous. The CDR3 is made up of 16 amino acids. The ends were cut back, 0 bases at V and 0 bases at J, with 9 bases in the middle. Looked up from germline, CDR1 is SGHTA and CDR2 is FQGNSA. Here the CDR3 DNA reads TGTGCCAGCAGCTTAGCTCCTGTTAGCTCCTACAATGAGCAGTTCTTC. Translating gives CASSLAPVSSYNEQFF.

This clonotype has just a few counts. The chain combines TRBV24-1 with TRBJ2-3; 10 positions agree with TRBD1. CDR3 length equals 15 residues. Looked up from germline, CDR1 is KGHDR and CDR2 is SFDVKD. Unmatched junction bases numbered 5, after V lost 4 bases and J lost 5 bases. The CDR3 DNA is TGTGCCACCAGTGACACGACAGGGGGCAGAGATACGCAGTATTTT. The encoded protein is CATSDTTGGRDTQYF.

There are a few counts of this clonotype. The rearrangement joins TRBV6-5 to TRBJ1-3; D is uncertain. This CDR3 comprises 16 residues. V was cut by 4 bases and J by 4 bases, with 17 bases left in between. Germline V lookup: CDR1 MNHEY, CDR2 SVGAGI. The CDR3 sequence is CASSLSGNTAGNTIYF. The CDR3 DNA reads as TGTGCCAGCAGTTTGTCCGGGAATACGGCCGGAAACACCATATATTTT.

The table lists this clonotype with a few counts. This chain connects TRBV25-1 to TRBJ2-3; perhaps TRBD2 as D (5 bases). Germline V gives CDR1 MGHDK, CDR2 SYGVNS. Trimming removed 5 bases from V and 2 bases from J, with 14 bases in between. This CDR3 comprises 15 residues. The CDR3 spells CASSKISGYTDTQYF. CDR3 DNA sequence: TGTGCCAGCAGTAAGATCTCGGGGTACACAGATACGCAGTATTTT.

The chain combines TRBV5-1 with TRBJ2-5; TRBD2 aligns across 8 bases. Per germline, CDR1 SGHRS and CDR2 YFSETQ. The J segment lost 5 bases and the V segment lost 1 base, leaving 7 bases of the junction unmatched. CDR3 size: 15 residues. CDR3 nucleotides: TGCGCCAGCAGCTTGATGGCGGGGGGTGGCGAGACCCAGTACTTC. This encodes CASSLMAGGGETQYF.

The gene calls are TRBV10-3 and TRBJ1-1; possibly TRBD1 for D (5 bases). CDR1 and CDR2 (germline): ENHRY, SYGVKD. The CDR3 has 12 residues. With 4 bases removed from V and 6 bases from J, the gap between germline ends came to 9 bases. As DNA, the CDR3 is TGTGCCATCAGTGCGGGGGGACCTGAAGCTTTCTTT. It yields the protein CAISAGGPEAFF.

This clonotype was observed a handful of times. This chain connects TRBV13 to TRBJ1-1, with unresolved D. Trimming removed 6 bases from V and 7 bases from J, with 9 bases in between. This CDR3 is built from 11 residues. Germline loops: CDR1 PRHDT, CDR2 FYEKMQ (reference sequence). The CDR3 loop is CASSPGGEAFF. In nucleotides, the CDR3 is TGTGCCAGCAGTCCGGGTGGTGAAGCTTTCTTT.